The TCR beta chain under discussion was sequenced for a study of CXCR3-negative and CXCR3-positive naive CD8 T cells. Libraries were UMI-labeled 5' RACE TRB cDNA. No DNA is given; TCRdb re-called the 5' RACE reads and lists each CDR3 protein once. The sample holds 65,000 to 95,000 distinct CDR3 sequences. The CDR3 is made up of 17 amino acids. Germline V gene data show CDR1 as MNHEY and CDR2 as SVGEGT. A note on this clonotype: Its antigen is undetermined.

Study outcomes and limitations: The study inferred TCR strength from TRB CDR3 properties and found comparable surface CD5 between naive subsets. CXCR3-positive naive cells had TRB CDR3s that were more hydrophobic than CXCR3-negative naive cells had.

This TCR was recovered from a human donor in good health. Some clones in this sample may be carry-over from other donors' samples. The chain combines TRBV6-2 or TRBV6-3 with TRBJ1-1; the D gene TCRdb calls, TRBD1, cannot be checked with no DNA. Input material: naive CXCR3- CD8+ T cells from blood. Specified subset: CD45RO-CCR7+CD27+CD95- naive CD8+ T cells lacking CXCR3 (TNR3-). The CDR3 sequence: CASRHPTGKPMNTEAFF.